The TCR beta chain under discussion was sequenced for a study of T cells in Graves' hyperthyroidism and ophthalmopathy. This clonotype has a count of ten or more. With 7 bases clipped from V and 7 bases from J, the junction kept 15 bases outside the gene matches. This CDR3 spans 17 amino acids. The germline V gene has CDR1 MDHEN and CDR2 SYDVKM. From RNA transcripts, TCR beta CDR3 regions were amplified. First-round RT-PCR with HTBI primers amplified the TCR CDR3 region. MiXCR, run by TCRdb on the multiplex PCR reads, gives a single entry per CDR3 protein. This table holds hundreds of thousands of distinct CDR3 sequences, about 20% found once. Exclusion of a patient resulted from uncontrolled infection, other autoimmune disease, pregnancy or lactation.

J is TRBJ2-1 and V is TRBV28, with 11 bases that match TRBD2. The sequenced sample was blood. The TCR was taken from a man aged 30-40 years with Graves' ophthalmopathy. The chain's CDR3 is CASNHARSSGRKNEQFF. The CDR3 coding sequence is TGTGCCAGCAACCACGCCCGATCTAGCGGGAGGAAGAATGAGCAGTTCTTC.